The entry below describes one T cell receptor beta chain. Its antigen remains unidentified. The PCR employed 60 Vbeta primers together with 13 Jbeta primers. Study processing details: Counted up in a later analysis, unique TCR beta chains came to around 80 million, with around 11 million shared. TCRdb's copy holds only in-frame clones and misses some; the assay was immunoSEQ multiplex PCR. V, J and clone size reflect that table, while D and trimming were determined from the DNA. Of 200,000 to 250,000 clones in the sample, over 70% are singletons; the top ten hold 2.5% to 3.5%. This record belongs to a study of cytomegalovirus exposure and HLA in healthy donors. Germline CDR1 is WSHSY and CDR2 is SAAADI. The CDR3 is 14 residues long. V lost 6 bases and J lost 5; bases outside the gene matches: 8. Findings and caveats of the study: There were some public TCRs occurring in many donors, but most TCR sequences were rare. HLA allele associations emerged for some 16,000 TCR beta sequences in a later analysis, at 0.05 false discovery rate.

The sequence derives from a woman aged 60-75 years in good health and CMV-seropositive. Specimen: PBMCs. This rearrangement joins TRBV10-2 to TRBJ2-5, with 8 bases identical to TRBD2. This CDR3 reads CASRVAGSGETQYF. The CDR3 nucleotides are TGCGCCAGCAGAGTAGCGGGATCCGGGGAGACCCAGTACTTC.